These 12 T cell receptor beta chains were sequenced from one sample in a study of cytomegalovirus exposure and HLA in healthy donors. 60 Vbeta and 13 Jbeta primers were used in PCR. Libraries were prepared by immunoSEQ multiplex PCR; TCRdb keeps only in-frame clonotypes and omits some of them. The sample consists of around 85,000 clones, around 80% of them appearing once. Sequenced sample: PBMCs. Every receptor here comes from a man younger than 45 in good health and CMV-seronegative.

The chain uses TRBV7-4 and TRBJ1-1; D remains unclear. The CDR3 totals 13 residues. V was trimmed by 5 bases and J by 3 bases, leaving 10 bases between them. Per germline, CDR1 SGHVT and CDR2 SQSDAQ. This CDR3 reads CASSPGWDTEAFF. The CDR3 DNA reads TGTGCCAGCAGCCCGGGGTGGGACACTGAAGCTTTCTTT.

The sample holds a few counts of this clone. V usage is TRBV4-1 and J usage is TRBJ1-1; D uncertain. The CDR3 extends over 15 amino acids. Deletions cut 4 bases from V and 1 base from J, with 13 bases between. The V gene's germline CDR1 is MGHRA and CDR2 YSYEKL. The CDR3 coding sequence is TGCGCCAGCAGCCGGTATGGACTCTCGAACACTGAAGCTTTCTTT. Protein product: CASSRYGLSNTEAFF.

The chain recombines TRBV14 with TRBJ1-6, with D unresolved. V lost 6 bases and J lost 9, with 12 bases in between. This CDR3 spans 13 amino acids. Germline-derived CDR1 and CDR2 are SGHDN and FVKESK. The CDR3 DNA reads TGTGCCAGCAGTGGTTCGTCGGGTTCACCCCTCCACTTT. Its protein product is CASSGSSGSPLHF.

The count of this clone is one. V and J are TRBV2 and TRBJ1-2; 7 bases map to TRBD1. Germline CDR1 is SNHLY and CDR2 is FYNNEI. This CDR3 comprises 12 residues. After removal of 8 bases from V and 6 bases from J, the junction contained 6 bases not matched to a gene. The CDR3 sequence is CASRDRDDGYTF. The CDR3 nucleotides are TGTGCCAGCCGGGACAGAGACGATGGCTACACCTTC.

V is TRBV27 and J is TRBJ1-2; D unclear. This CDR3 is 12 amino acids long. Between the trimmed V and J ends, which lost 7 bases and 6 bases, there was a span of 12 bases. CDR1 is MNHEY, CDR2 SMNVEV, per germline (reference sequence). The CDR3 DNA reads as TGTGCCAGCAAAACCCGGGGTCATGGCTACACCTTC. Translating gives CASKTRGHGYTF.

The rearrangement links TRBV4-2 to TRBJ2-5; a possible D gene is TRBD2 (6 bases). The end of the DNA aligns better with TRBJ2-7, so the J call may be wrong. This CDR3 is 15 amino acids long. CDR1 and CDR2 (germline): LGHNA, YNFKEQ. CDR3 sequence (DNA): TGTGCCAGCAGCCAAGTCGGGGGTGAGATGGACGAGCAGTACTTC. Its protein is CASSQVGGEMDEQYF.

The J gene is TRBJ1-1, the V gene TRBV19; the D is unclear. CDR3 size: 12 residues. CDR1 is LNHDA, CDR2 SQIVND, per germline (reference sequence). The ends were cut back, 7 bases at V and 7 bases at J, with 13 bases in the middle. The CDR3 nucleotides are TGTGCCAGTATCGGGAGGCGTAATGAAGCTTTCTTT. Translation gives CASIGRRNEAFF.

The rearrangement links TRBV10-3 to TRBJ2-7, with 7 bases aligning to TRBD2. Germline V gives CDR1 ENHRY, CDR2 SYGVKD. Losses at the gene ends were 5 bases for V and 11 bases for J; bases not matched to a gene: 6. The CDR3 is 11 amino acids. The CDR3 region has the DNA TGTGCCATCAGTCCTGGGGGGGGAAAGTACTTC. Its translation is CAISPGGGKYF.

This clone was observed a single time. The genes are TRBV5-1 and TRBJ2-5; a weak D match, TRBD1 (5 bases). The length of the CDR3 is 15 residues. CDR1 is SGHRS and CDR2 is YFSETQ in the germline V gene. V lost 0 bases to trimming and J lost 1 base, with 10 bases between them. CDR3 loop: CASSLAQTAQETQYF. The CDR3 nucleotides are TGCGCCAGCAGCTTGGCCCAGACAGCCCAAGAGACCCAGTACTTC.

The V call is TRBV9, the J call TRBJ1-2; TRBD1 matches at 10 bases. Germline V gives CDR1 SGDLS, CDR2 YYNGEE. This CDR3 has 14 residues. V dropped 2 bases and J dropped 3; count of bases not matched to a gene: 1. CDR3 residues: CASSVGQGHYGYTF. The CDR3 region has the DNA TGTGCCAGCAGCGTGGGACAGGGGCACTATGGCTACACCTTC.

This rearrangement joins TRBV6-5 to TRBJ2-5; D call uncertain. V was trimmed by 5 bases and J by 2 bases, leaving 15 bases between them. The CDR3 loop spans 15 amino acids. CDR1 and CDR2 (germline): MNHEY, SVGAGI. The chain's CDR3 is CASSLARGKQETQYF. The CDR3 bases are TGTGCCAGCAGTCTTGCCCGCGGCAAACAAGAGACCCAGTACTTC.

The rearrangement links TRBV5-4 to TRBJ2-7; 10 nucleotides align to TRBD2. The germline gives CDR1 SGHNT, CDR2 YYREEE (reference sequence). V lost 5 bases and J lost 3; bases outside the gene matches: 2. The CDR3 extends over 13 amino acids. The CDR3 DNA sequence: TGTGCCAGCAGTAGGACTAGCGGCTACGAGCAGTACTTC. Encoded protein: CASSRTSGYEQYF.